What follows describes a single T cell receptor beta chain. Its target is unknown. Between the trimmed V and J ends, which lost 6 bases and 4 bases, there was a span of 15 bases. The CDR3 covers 13 residues. Germline V lookup: CDR1 SQVTM, CDR2 ANQGSEA. The data belong to a study of Tregs in tolerant kidney transplant recipients. Study observations and caveats: Tregs expanded with activated donor B cells seemed most donor-specific. No direct test of biological reproducibility was done here. Findings come from small patient numbers and require larger validation.

CD4+CD25+CD127- Tregs, CD4+CD25- non-Tregs, CD4 and CD8 cells were sorted. Method: immunoSEQ multiplex PCR; TCRdb's copy keeps in-frame clones and lacks some. The sample has tens of thousands of clones, roughly 89% seen once. Sequenced material: Tregs from blood. This rearrangement joins TRBV29-1 to TRBJ2-5, with D perhaps assigned TRBD1 or TRBD2 (5 bases each). The TCR comes from a human donor in good health. The CDR3 sequence is CSVTGTSRETQYF. The CDR3 bases are TGCAGCGTAACCGGGACCTCACGAGAGACCCAGTACTTC.